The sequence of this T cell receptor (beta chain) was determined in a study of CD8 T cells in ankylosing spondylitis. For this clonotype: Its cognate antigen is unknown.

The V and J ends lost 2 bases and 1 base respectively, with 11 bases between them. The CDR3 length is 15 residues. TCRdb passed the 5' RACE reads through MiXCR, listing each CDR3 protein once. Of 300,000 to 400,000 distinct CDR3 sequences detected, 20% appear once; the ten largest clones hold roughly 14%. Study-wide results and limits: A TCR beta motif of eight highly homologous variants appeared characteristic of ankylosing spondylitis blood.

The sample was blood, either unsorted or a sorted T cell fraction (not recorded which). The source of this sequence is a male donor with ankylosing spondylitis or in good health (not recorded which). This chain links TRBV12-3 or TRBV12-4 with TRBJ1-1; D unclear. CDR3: CASSLWAGGNTEAFF. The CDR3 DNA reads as TGTGCCAGCAGTTTATGGGCCGGAGGGAACACTGAAGCTTTCTTT.